This T cell receptor beta chain was identified during a study of blood T cells in healthy people across ages. Findings and limits, study-wide: Unknown donor CMV status possibly confounded expanded clonotype changes. The authors considered diversity estimates from one million T cells to be underestimates.

With a J-beta primer mix and a sample-barcoded 5' primer, a second PCR ran about 6 to 11 cycles. One entry per CDR3 protein results from TCRdb running MiXCR on the 5' RACE reads. Counted here are roughly 900,000 distinct CDR3 sequences, 48% occurring once; the ten biggest clones make up about an eighth. On this clonotype: What it binds is not known.

Every sample had a minimum of 6 million PBMCs isolated. Per sample, at least 5 micrograms of total RNA were extracted. The V end lost 3 bases, the J end lost 0 bases, and 11 bases lay between the germline ends. Germline V lookup: CDR1 LGHNA, CDR2 YSLEER. The CDR3 is 16 residues long. Sequenced sample: blood. The rearrangement joins TRBV4-3 to TRBJ2-2, with a tentative D call TRBD1 (6 bases). The receptor comes from a young man in good health. The CDR3 spells CASSHPGHSNTGELFF. In nucleotides, the CDR3 is TGCGCCAGCAGCCACCCGGGACACTCGAACACCGGGGAGCTGTTTTTT.